This T cell receptor beta chain was sequenced during a study of molecular identifiers for immune sequencing clone quantification (dated 2018 in TCRdb). In the study overall: In a replicate experiment, RNA from about 21,000 or 97,000 naive CD8 T cells was split into five aliquots, four of which were sequenced. CD8 T cells were used in a methods study to benchmark molecular-identifier clustering-based TCR repertoire sequencing (MIDCIRS) and TCR RNA copy counting.

Library prep was done by PCR. The run used an Illumina HiSeq 4000. Bulk TCR libraries were made following a previously described method, with the TCR primers given in Table S5. Purification of total RNA was performed with the Qiagen AllPrep DNA/RNA kit. Before analysis, reads from multiple sequencing runs of one library were combined. In the paper's pipeline: Reads were retained only if their TCR constant sequence matched exactly, and those retained reads were trimmed to 150 nt and grouped according to their 12-nt molecular barcodes. Reads within each barcode group were sub-clustered using a 15% Levenshtein threshold, and quality-weighted consensus sequences were constructed for each RNA molecule. Non-functional sequences were removed, as were lower-count sequences one edit away from another. Based on a fit of two negative binomial distributions, barcode sub-clusters having less than 20% of the maximum read count were discarded. TCRdb reworked the public reads: Q25 trimming with fastp, MiXCR clone assembly, productive beta chains retained. Entries that share a CDR3 protein sequence are merged under the most common genes and DNA. For this entry, the V and J calls and clone size follow TCRdb and not the study's own pipeline. This sample holds about 510,000 distinct CDR3 sequences; about 20% were observed only once. In total, the top ten clones hold about 0.8% of the sample.

This clonotype was counted between two and nine times. The target of this receptor is not known. No base-level quality is on record; no much larger clone is a single base apart. The CDR3 numbers 16 residues from cysteine through phenylalanine. Left in the record is the CDR3 DNA by itself, 48 bases read in frame from the first base. Trimming takes 2 bases from V and 0 bases from J, and the germline ends sit 11 bases apart. CDR1 and CDR2 are drawn from the germline V gene: LGHNT, FRNRAP. Study-wide conclusions, independent of this receptor: When barcode sub-clustering was omitted, TCR diversity was inflated by chimeric consensus sequences, with chimeras reaching as high as 47%. Clones above 20 RNA copies held over 99% of molecules in CMV-specific effector cells but under 1% in naive cells. Highly expanded clone sizes could be underestimated because identical TCR molecules may share a barcode. Spiked-in Jurkat TCR RNA equal to a single cell's worth was reported to be detectable even within one million naive CD8 T cells. Naive libraries contained spiked-in Jurkat TCR RNA (around eleven copies' worth), which is not part of the donor repertoire. About 3 recovered TCR RNA copies per cell were obtained by modeling, versus about 10 by digital PCR, implying a capture efficiency of about 30%.

Naive CD8 T cell libraries were made from roughly 21,000 to 960,000 sorted cells using 10%, 30% or 50% of purified RNA. Naive CD8 T cells, defined as CD8+CD4-CCR7+CD45RA+, were FACS-sorted into RLT Plus buffer on a BD FACSAria II. To test detection sensitivity, Jurkat RNA equal to approximately 10 TCR copies was added to samples of about 19,000-1,100,000 naive CD8 T cells. Enrichment of CD8 T cells was done with RosetteSep CD8+ T Cell Enrichment Cocktail plus Ficoll-Paque, and ACK red cell lysis came afterward. Sequencing used naive CD8+ T cells from blood, with Jurkat cell RNA spiked in. Reading the label with the study, this specimen's cell subset or site is: FACS-sorted CD8+CD4-CCR7+CD45RA+ naive T cells. This TCR derives from a human donor in good health. Some libraries in this study had Jurkat cell RNA spiked in. Recombination joined TRBV12-5 with TRBJ2-1, with the identity of the D gene unclear. CDR3 protein: CASGLIGPSSYNEQFF. The sequence in DNA is TGTGCTAGTGGTTTGATCGGTCCGAGCTCCTACAATGAGCAGTTCTTC.